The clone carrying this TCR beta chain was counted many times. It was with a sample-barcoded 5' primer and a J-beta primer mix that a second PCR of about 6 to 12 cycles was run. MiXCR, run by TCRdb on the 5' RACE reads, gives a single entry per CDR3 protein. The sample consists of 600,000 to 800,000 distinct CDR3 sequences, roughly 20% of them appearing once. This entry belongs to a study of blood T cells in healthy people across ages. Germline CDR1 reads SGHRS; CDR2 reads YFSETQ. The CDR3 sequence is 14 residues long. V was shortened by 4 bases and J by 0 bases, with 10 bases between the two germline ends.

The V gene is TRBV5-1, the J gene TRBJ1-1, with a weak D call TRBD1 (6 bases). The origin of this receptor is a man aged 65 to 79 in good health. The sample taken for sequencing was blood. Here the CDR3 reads CASSLDSLNTEAFF. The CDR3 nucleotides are TGCGCCAGCAGCCTGGACAGTTTGAACACTGAAGCTTTCTTT.